This TCR beta chain originates from a study of PD-L1 blockade in urothelial cancer. Turning to the study itself: A median about 150,000 T cells were found in blood samples.

Trimming removed 0 bases from V and 7 bases from J; junction bases left unmatched: 1. The CDR3 extends over 15 amino acids. Germline assignment: CDR1 SGHVS and CDR2 FNYEAQ. A spike-in of synthetic TCR analog templates was added to each PCR. Clones were sequenced by immunoSEQ multiplex PCR, and TCRdb holds only the in-frame ones, with some missing. The data contain about 120,000 clones, more than 75% of them singletons. The time point here: peripheral blood 6 weeks after treatment start. The patients had locally advanced or metastatic urothelial carcinoma. V usage is TRBV7-6 and J usage is TRBJ2-2, with TRBD2 matching over 11 bases. This specimen consisted of PBMCs, obtained around atezolizumab (anti-PD-L1) treatment. The source of this sequence is a man in his forties or fifties with urothelial cancer. CDR3 residues: CASSLALAGGGELFF. DNA for the CDR3: TGTGCCAGCAGCTTAGCTCTAGCGGGAGGCGGGGAGCTGTTTTTT.